The 31 T cell receptor beta chains below come from one sample, sequenced in a study of blood T cell dynamics during melanoma immunotherapy. TCRdb's copy holds only in-frame clones and misses some; the assay was immunoSEQ multiplex PCR. Of around 16,000 clones listed, around 93% are singletons. Regarding time point: week 3, after first cycle of checkpoint inhibitor. Material: effector memory CD8+ T cells from blood, obtained from a patient treated with checkpoint blockade. Every receptor here comes from a human donor with melanoma.

The chain carries TRBV19 and TRBJ2-3, with 9 bases fitting TRBD1. Germline trimming cut 6 bases from V and 2 bases from J; bases unmatched to any gene: 6. CDR1 is LNHDA, CDR2 SQIVND, per germline (reference sequence). The CDR3 extends over 15 amino acids. The CDR3 coding sequence is TGTGCCAGTAGATCCGGGACAGGGATCACAGATACGCAGTATTTT. Translated, it gives CASRSGTGITDTQYF.

In this sample, this clone turned up once. This chain joins TRBV28 and TRBJ2-7; 9 bases fit TRBD2. J was trimmed by 6 bases and V by 6 bases; bases with no gene match: 12. CDR1 and CDR2 (germline): MDHEN, SYDVKM. The CDR3 totals 15 residues. The CDR3 is CASRTVTSGSSEQYF. The CDR3, as DNA: TGTGCCAGCAGAACCGTGACTAGCGGCTCTTCCGAGCAGTACTTC.

The chain is built from TRBV2 and TRBJ1-1, with D perhaps matching TRBD1 (5 bases). Germline CDR1 and CDR2: SNHLY and FYNNEI. V gave up 7 bases and J gave up 4 bases, with 10 bases separating them. The CDR3 has 12 amino acids. CDR3 DNA: TGTGCCAGCATTGGGGGTTTCACTGAAGCTTTCTTT. Translated: CASIGGFTEAFF.

The gene calls are TRBV19 and TRBJ1-5; 8 bases align to TRBD1. Trimming cost V 5 bases and J 8 bases; bases outside gene matches: 11. Germline lookup yields CDR1 LNHDA and CDR2 SQIVND (reference sequence). This CDR3 region has 15 residues. The CDR3 coding sequence is TGTGCCAGTAGTGCCCCAGGGGGCTGGCGTGAGCCCCAGCATTTT. It codes for CASSAPGGWREPQHF.

This clone appeared once. The chain employs TRBV5-1 and TRBJ2-7, with D tentatively TRBD1 (5 bases). The CDR3 sequence is 13 residues long. V gave up 2 bases and J gave up 1 base, with 7 bases separating them. Germline CDR1 SGHRS, CDR2 YFSETQ. The CDR3 here is CASSLAGSYEQYF. CDR3 in DNA: TGCGCCAGCAGCTTAGCAGGGTCCTACGAGCAGTACTTC.

The rearrangement uses TRBV7-9 and TRBJ2-1, with D hard to call. Germline CDR1 is SEHNR and CDR2 is FQNEAQ (reference sequence). V was shortened by 6 bases and J by 14 bases, with 17 bases between the two germline ends. The CDR3 has 12 amino acids. This CDR3 reads CASRAEAIQKFF. The CDR3 nucleotides are TGTGCCAGCAGGGCTGAAGCCATCCAGAAGTTCTTC.

This clone was recorded once. This chain uses TRBV5-4 with TRBJ2-7; D possibly corresponds to TRBD1 (5 bases). CDR1 is SGHNT, CDR2 YYREEE, per germline (reference sequence). The CDR3 is 13 residues long. V was shortened by 0 bases and J by 6 bases, with 10 bases between the two germline ends. CDR3 sequence (DNA): TGTGCCAGCAGCTTGGCCAGGGCAGGCGAGCAGTACTTC. Translated, it gives CASSLARAGEQYF.

The V and J genes are TRBV19 and TRBJ2-5, with D possibly being TRBD1 (6 bases). Trimming pared 5 bases from V and 4 bases from J, leaving 17 bases between. The CDR3 totals 15 residues. CDR1 and CDR2 from the germline V gene are LNHDA and SQIVND (reference sequence). The CDR3 loop is CASSPGDTGPETQYF. DNA for the CDR3: TGTGCCAGTAGTCCTGGGGACACCGGCCCAGAGACCCAGTACTTC. Using reference TRBV19 and TRBJ2-5 for the parts outside the CDR3, the full variable domain is DGGITQSPKYLFRKEGQNVTLSCEQNLNHDAMYWYRQDPGQGLRLIYYSQIVNDFQKGDIAEGYSVSREKKESFPLTVTSAQKNPTAFYLCASSPGDTGPETQYFGPGTRLLVL.

The J gene is TRBJ2-7, the V gene TRBV28; D unclear. The CDR3 has 13 amino acids. V was pared by 3 bases and J by 0 bases, with 6 bases between. Germline V gene data show CDR1 as MDHEN and CDR2 as SYDVKM. CDR3 coding DNA: TGTGCCAGCAGTTTTTCCTTCTCCTACGAGCAGTACTTC. Amino acid sequence: CASSFSFSYEQYF.

The rearrangement links TRBV9 to TRBJ1-5; D unclear. Germline loops: CDR1 SGDLS, CDR2 YYNGEE. The CDR3 runs to 15 residues. The ends were cut back, 0 bases at V and 0 bases at J, with 7 bases in the middle. The CDR3 DNA reads TGTGCCAGCAGCGTAGGCCCTTATAGCAATCAGCCCCAGCATTTT. As protein: CASSVGPYSNQPQHF.

The chain recombines TRBV9 with TRBJ2-1; 10 bases match TRBD2. The V gene end was trimmed by 2 bases and the J gene end by 5 bases; junction bases not matched to a gene: 4. CDR1 is SGDLS, CDR2 YYNGEE, per germline. The CDR3 runs 15 residues. CDR3 amino acids: CASSVGLAINNEQFF. The CDR3 DNA is TGTGCCAGCAGCGTGGGACTAGCGATTAACAATGAGCAGTTCTTC.

The V and J genes are TRBV5-1 and TRBJ1-2; 8 nucleotides agree with TRBD1. The CDR3 sequence is 12 residues long. V was pared by 4 bases and J by 4 bases, with 0 bases of the junction left unmatched. Germline V lookup: CDR1 SGHRS, CDR2 YFSETQ. In DNA, the CDR3 is TGCGCCAGCAGCACAGGGGGCTATGGCTACACCTTC. It encodes CASSTGGYGYTF. Complete variable domain (other parts from reference TRBV5-1 and TRBJ1-2): KAGVTQTPRYLIKTRGQQVTLSCSPISGHRSVSWYQQTPGQGLQFLFEYFSETQRNKGNFPGRFSGRQFSNSRSEMNVSTLELGDSALYLCASSTGGYGYTFGSGTRLTVV.

The rearrangement uses TRBV5-5 and TRBJ2-7; unclear D gene. Trimming removed 6 bases from V and 6 bases from J, with 16 bases in between. This CDR3 spans 13 amino acids. Germline assignment: CDR1 SGHKS and CDR2 YYEKEE (reference sequence). CDR3 amino acids: CASNIVSSVEQYF. DNA for the CDR3: TGTGCCAGCAACATCGTCTCCTCAGTCGAGCAGTACTTC.

J is TRBJ2-5 and V is TRBV7-9, with D unclear. Trimming stripped 4 bases from V and 8 bases from J, with 8 bases between. This CDR3 has 11 residues. Germline-derived CDR1 and CDR2 are SEHNR and FQNEAQ (reference sequence). The CDR3 nucleotides read TGTGCCAGCAGCTCCCTCCACACCCAGTACTTC. Translation: CASSSLHTQYF.

V usage is TRBV6-1 and J usage is TRBJ1-1, with 7 bases aligning to TRBD1. There are 11 residues in the CDR3. V lost 10 bases, J lost 7 bases, and 6 bases stayed unmatched. Germline CDR1 MNHNS, CDR2 SASEGT. Here the CDR3 reads CATQTGLEAFF. The CDR3 DNA is TGTGCCACCCAGACAGGGCTTGAAGCTTTCTTT.

This chain joins TRBV7-8 and TRBJ2-5; D uncertain. Trimming took off 1 base at V and 2 bases at J, with 11 bases between the two ends. Germline-derived CDR1 and CDR2 are SGHVS and FQNEAQ. The CDR3 extends over 15 amino acids. As DNA, the CDR3 is TGTGCCAGCAGCTTAGGGGCGTCAGTACAAGAGACCCAGTACTTC. Translating gives CASSLGASVQETQYF.

V usage is TRBV9 and J usage is TRBJ2-1, with a weak D call TRBD2 (6 bases). CDR1 and CDR2 from the germline V gene are SGDLS and YYNGEE. V lost 0 bases to trimming and J lost 6 bases, with 10 bases between them. The CDR3 length is 14 residues. CDR3 DNA sequence: TGTGCCAGCAGCGTAGCTGGGGGGTTCAATGAGCAGTTCTTC. Translation: CASSVAGGFNEQFF. Full variable domain (remainder filled in from reference TRBV9 and TRBJ2-1): DSGVTQTPKHLITATGQRVTLRCSPRSGDLSVYWYQQSLDQGLQFLIQYYNGEERAKGNILERFSAQQFPDLHSELNLSSLELGDSALYFCASSVAGGFNEQFFGPGTRLTVL.

This chain connects TRBV9 to TRBJ2-7; TRBD1 aligns across 12 bases. CDR3 size: 15 residues. The ends lost 4 bases at V and 5 bases at J; junction bases unmatched: 7. Germline V gene lookup returns CDR1 SGDLS and CDR2 YYNGEE. CDR3 protein: CASSFRDRGLNEQYF. The CDR3 coding sequence is TGTGCCAGCAGCTTCCGGGACAGGGGGCTCAACGAGCAGTACTTC.

Points on this clone: This specimen includes other DNA sequences encoding the same CDR3. The genes are TRBV5-4 and TRBJ1-2, with D perhaps TRBD1 (5 bases). Germline V gene sequence: CDR1 SGHNT, CDR2 YYREEE (reference sequence). The CDR3 totals 16 residues. Trimming pared 3 bases from V and 0 bases from J, leaving 15 bases between. CDR3 loop: CASSSRQLRTNYGYTF. In DNA, the CDR3 is TGTGCCAGCAGCTCCCGACAGCTGAGGACTAACTATGGCTACACCTTC.

CDR3 sequence: CASSHQPRGEIYEQYF. The CDR3 coding sequence is TGTGCCAGCAGCCACCAACCCCGCGGTGAGATCTACGAGCAGTACTTC. The V and J genes are TRBV7-9 and TRBJ2-7; no definite D call. V was cut by 5 bases and J by 3 bases, with 20 bases left in between. In germline, CDR1 is SEHNR, CDR2 FQNEAQ (reference sequence). This CDR3 region has 16 residues.

V is TRBV7-3 and J is TRBJ2-1; 7 bases fit TRBD2. The length of the CDR3 is 13 residues. Trimming at V came to 5 bases and at J to 9 bases, leaving 7 bases not matched to a gene. From germline, CDR1 is SGHTA and CDR2 FQGTGA. The CDR3 region has the DNA TGTGCCAGCAGCCCTAGAGGCGGGGGTGAGCAGTTCTTC. Amino acid sequence: CASSPRGGGEQFF.

V and J are TRBV19 and TRBJ1-2, with D tentatively TRBD1 (5 bases). The CDR3 spans 15 residues. Germline-derived CDR1 and CDR2 are LNHDA and SQIVND (reference sequence). Trimming stripped 1 base from V and 3 bases from J, with 12 bases between. The CDR3 protein is CASSIALGPHYGYTF. The CDR3 DNA follows: TGTGCCAGTAGTATAGCCCTGGGGCCTCACTATGGCTACACCTTC.

V gene TRBV7-3 combines with J gene TRBJ2-3, with D possibly TRBD2 on 6 matching bases. The CDR3 loop spans 16 amino acids. Trimming left V 1 base short and J 0 bases short, with 11 bases between. Germline CDR1 is SGHTA and CDR2 is FQGTGA. The CDR3 region is CASSLMASVSTDTQYF. The CDR3 region has the DNA TGTGCCAGCAGCTTAATGGCTAGCGTCAGCACAGATACGCAGTATTTT. Variable domain in full (rest from reference TRBV7-3 and TRBJ2-3): GAGVSQTPSNKVTEKGKYVELRCDPISGHTALYWYRQSLGQGPEFLIYFQGTGAADDSGLPNDRFFAVRPEGSVSTLKIQRTERGDSAVYLCASSLMASVSTDTQYFGPGTRLTVL.

This rearrangement joins TRBV7-8 to TRBJ2-1; 8 positions agree with TRBD2. Germline CDR1 reads SGHVS; CDR2 reads FQNEAQ. The trim removed 0 bases at V and 5 bases at J, leaving 6 bases unmatched. The CDR3 length is 16 residues. The DNA of the CDR3 is TGTGCCAGCAGCTTAGCGGTAAGGACTAGCAACAATGAGCAGTTCTTC. Translating it yields CASSLAVRTSNNEQFF.

The chain employs TRBV27 and TRBJ2-7; D gene ambiguous. Germline CDR1 MNHEY, CDR2 SMNVEV (reference sequence). The CDR3 extends over 14 amino acids. V dropped 7 bases and J dropped 0 bases, with 13 bases sitting between them. CDR3 DNA sequence: TGTGCCAGCATGTTCCAGCAGAGCTCCTACGAGCAGTACTTC. It encodes CASMFQQSSYEQYF.

The chain links TRBV7-8 to TRBJ2-1, with TRBD2 matching 11 bases. V trimming: 5 bases; J trimming: 4 bases; junction bases outside the gene matches: 7. CDR1 is SGHVS and CDR2 is FQNEAQ in the germline V gene. This CDR3 region has 16 residues. CDR3 protein: CASSQPGTSGYNEQFF. CDR3 nucleotide sequence: TGTGCCAGCAGCCAACCAGGGACTAGCGGTTACAATGAGCAGTTCTTC. The full variable domain, rest sourced from reference TRBV7-8 and TRBJ2-1, is GAGVSQSPRYKVAKRGQDVALRCDPISGHVSLFWYQQALGQGPEFLTYFQNEAQLDKSGLPSDRFFAERPEGSVSTLKIQRTQQEDSAVYLCASSQPGTSGYNEQFFGPGTRLTVL.

The chain uses TRBV28 and TRBJ1-1, with 9 bases fitting TRBD1. The CDR3 sequence is 13 residues long. V trimming: 8 bases; J trimming: 2 bases; junction bases outside the gene matches: 3. CDR1 MDHEN and CDR2 SYDVKM come from the germline V gene. The CDR3 region is CASATGGNTEAFF. CDR3 DNA: TGTGCCAGCGCTACAGGGGGCAACACTGAAGCTTTCTTT.

A single count supports this clone. The chain uses TRBV5-1 and TRBJ1-1; D is uncertain. This CDR3 contains 14 residues. Germline values: CDR1 SGHRS, CDR2 YFSETQ. Between the trimmed V and J ends, which lost 0 bases and 8 bases, there was a span of 14 bases. The CDR3 coding sequence is TGCGCCAGCAGCTTGGGAGATGCTTGGGCCGAAGCTTTCTTT. Translating it yields CASSLGDAWAEAFF.

V and J are TRBV4-1 and TRBJ1-4; tentative D call: TRBD1 (5 bases). The germline gives CDR1 MGHRA, CDR2 YSYEKL. This CDR3 spans 16 amino acids. V was cut by 0 bases and J by 7 bases, with 15 bases left in between. The CDR3 is CASSQDFAGLGEKLFF. Written as DNA, the CDR3 is TGCGCCAGCAGCCAAGATTTCGCAGGGCTGGGTGAAAAACTGTTTTTT.

The chain joins TRBV5-6 to TRBJ1-5; 7 bases are shared with TRBD1. Germline V gives CDR1 SGHDT, CDR2 YYEEEE. V shed 3 bases, J shed 0 bases, and the junction held 3 bases outside the gene matches. CDR3 length equals 15 residues. CDR3 protein: CASSWGDSSNQPQHF. The CDR3 bases are TGTGCCAGCAGCTGGGGGGACAGTAGCAATCAGCCCCAGCATTTT.

This clone was observed once. The V gene is TRBV9, the J gene TRBJ2-7; D remains unclear. This CDR3 is 15 amino acids long. Between the trimmed V and J ends, which lost 0 bases and 4 bases, there was a span of 14 bases. Germline-derived CDR1 and CDR2 are SGDLS and YYNGEE. The CDR3 DNA reads TGTGCCAGCAGCGTAGATTCCGGCTCCTATTACGAGCAGTACTTC. Translating it yields CASSVDSGSYYEQYF.